This entry lists 19 T cell receptor beta chains sequenced from one sample in a study of blood T cell repertoires in COVID-19. Sequencing used immunoSEQ multiplex PCR; TCRdb keeps in-frame clones, though not all of them. The sample carries fewer than 150,000 clones, around 80% recorded once. Sample: peripheral blood. These receptors were taken from a human donor in a cohort sampled during active COVID-19.

This chain joins TRBV5-6 and TRBJ1-3; weak D call: TRBD1 (5 bases). CDR1 and CDR2 from the germline V gene are SGHDT and YYEEEE. The V end was cut by 4 bases, the J end by 1 base, with 12 bases between. The CDR3 is 15 amino acids. CDR3 protein: CASSLAGASGNTIYF. CDR3 bases: TGTGCCAGCAGCCTGGCTGGGGCGTCTGGAAACACCATATATTTT. Full variable domain (outside the CDR3, taken from reference TRBV5-6 and TRBJ1-3): DAGVTQSPTHLIKTRGQQVTLRCSPKSGHDTVSWYQQALGQGPQFIFQYYEEEERQRGNFPDRFSGHQFPNYSSELNVNALLLGDSALYLCASSLAGASGNTIYFGEGSWLTVV.

The rearrangement links TRBV5-6 to TRBJ2-3; D may be TRBD2 (5 bases). The CDR3 totals 13 residues. CDR1 and CDR2 from the germline V gene are SGHDT and YYEEEE. Trimming took off 1 base at V and 5 bases at J, with 8 bases between the two ends. CDR3 protein: CASSLRDGDTQYF. The CDR3 DNA is TGTGCCAGCAGCTTGCGGGATGGAGATACGCAGTATTTT.

This clone has only a few counts. The CDR3: CASTNRGSKEAFF. The CDR3 bases are TGTGCCAGCACCAACAGGGGGAGCAAGGAAGCTTTCTTT. This chain links TRBV7-2 with TRBJ1-1; 8 bases align to TRBD1. The CDR3 has 13 amino acids. The germline V gene has CDR1 SGHTA and CDR2 FQGNSA. Trimming cost V 7 bases and J 8 bases; bases outside gene matches: 9. Full variable domain (outside the CDR3, taken from reference TRBV7-2 and TRBJ1-1): GAGVSQSPSNKVTEKGKDVELRCDPISGHTALYWYRQSLGQGLEFLIYFQGNSAPDKSGLPSDRFSAERTGGSVSTLTIQRTQQEDSAVYLCASTNRGSKEAFFGQGTRLTVV.

This clone occurred a few times. The chain recombines TRBV18 with TRBJ2-7; 10 positions match TRBD2. J gave up 0 bases and V 4 bases, and 6 bases lay outside the gene matches. Per germline, CDR1 KGHSH and CDR2 LQKENI. The CDR3 is 16 residues long. The CDR3 spells CASSRERGGLSYEQYF. In DNA form, the CDR3 reads TGTGCCAGCTCACGGGAGCGGGGGGGCCTCTCCTACGAGCAGTACTTC.

The genes are TRBV6-1 and TRBJ1-5; D is uncertain. The CDR3 contains 14 residues. CDR1 is MNHNS, CDR2 SASEGT, per germline. V was pared by 2 bases and J by 7 bases, with 12 bases between. The DNA for the CDR3 is TGTGCCAGCAGTGAATGGGCGGGCGGACAGCCCCAGCATTTT. Translating gives CASSEWAGGQPQHF.

This clone occurred a few times. The rearrangement uses TRBV9 and TRBJ2-1; 8 nucleotides match TRBD1. This CDR3 comprises 14 residues. The germline V gene has CDR1 SGDLS and CDR2 YYNGEE. The trim removed 4 bases at V and 6 bases at J, leaving 6 bases unmatched. The chain's CDR3 is CASSPQTGVNEQFF. In DNA, the CDR3 is TGTGCCAGCAGCCCACAGACAGGGGTCAATGAGCAGTTCTTC.

The chain links TRBV11-2 to TRBJ1-6; no firm D call. The length of the CDR3 is 18 residues. V lost 0 bases and J lost 0, with 12 bases in between. Per the germline V gene, CDR1 is SGHAT and CDR2 is FQNNGV. The CDR3 sequence: CASSLDRWRDSYNSPLHF. The CDR3 nucleotides read TGTGCCAGCAGCTTAGATCGATGGAGAGACTCCTATAATTCACCCCTCCACTTT. The whole variable domain, remainder taken from reference TRBV11-2 and TRBJ1-6, is EAGVAQSPRYKIIEKRQSVAFWCNPISGHATLYWYQQILGQGPKLLIQFQNNGVVDDSQLPKDRFSAERLKGVDSTLKIQPAKLEDSAVYLCASSLDRWRDSYNSPLHFGNGTRLTVT.

The chain has TRBV14 and TRBJ1-3; D remains unclear. Trimming removed 4 bases from V and 1 base from J, with 8 bases in between. Germline CDR1 is SGHDN and CDR2 is FVKESK. The CDR3 loop spans 14 amino acids. CDR3 bases: TGTGCCAGCAGCCCCTCGGGGTCTGGAAACACCATATATTTT. Translating it yields CASSPSGSGNTIYF.

The chain is built from TRBV18 and TRBJ2-1; 7 nucleotides line up with TRBD1. The CDR3 is 16 amino acids. Trimming cost V 3 bases and J 3 bases; bases outside gene matches: 8. CDR1 and CDR2 from the germline V gene are KGHSH and LQKENI. The CDR3 loop reads CASSPAPGQLYNEQFF. The CDR3 bases are TGTGCCAGCTCACCGGCACCGGGACAGCTCTACAATGAGCAGTTCTTC. Full variable domain (outside the CDR3, taken from reference TRBV18 and TRBJ2-1): NAGVMQNPRHLVRRRGQEARLRCSPMKGHSHVYWYRQLPEEGLKFMVYLQKENIIDESGMPKERFSAEFPKEGPSILRIQQVVRGDSAAYFCASSPAPGQLYNEQFFGPGTRLTVL.

V is TRBV19 and J is TRBJ2-1; the D gene is possibly TRBD2 (6 bases). The CDR3 has 15 amino acids. Trimming shortened V by 5 bases and J by 0 bases, and 11 bases separated the two germline ends. Germline V gene lookup returns CDR1 LNHDA and CDR2 SQIVND (reference sequence). The DNA for the CDR3 is TGTGCCAGTAGTCCCCGGGACTCCTCCTACAATGAGCAGTTCTTC. Encoded protein: CASSPRDSSYNEQFF. The complete variable domain, with remaining parts taken from reference TRBV19 and TRBJ2-1, reads DGGITQSPKYLFRKEGQNVTLSCEQNLNHDAMYWYRQDPGQGLRLIYYSQIVNDFQKGDIAEGYSVSREKKESFPLTVTSAQKNPTAFYLCASSPRDSSYNEQFFGPGTRLTVL.

V gene TRBV5-4 combines with J gene TRBJ1-2; the D is unclear. In germline, CDR1 is SGHNT, CDR2 YYREEE (reference sequence). This CDR3 has 15 residues. Trimming took off 0 bases at V and 2 bases at J, with 11 bases between the two ends. The DNA for the CDR3 is TGTGCCAGCAGCTTGGCGGGCTCGGGGAACTATGGCTACACCTTC. It yields the protein CASSLAGSGNYGYTF.

In this sample, this clone turned up a few times. The CDR3 DNA follows: TGTGCCAGCAGTTTATCGGTCATTCCCCACTATGGCTACACCTTC. Amino acids: CASSLSVIPHYGYTF. This chain links TRBV28 with TRBJ1-2; D not resolved. The CDR3 is made up of 15 amino acids. V shed 1 base and J shed 3 bases, with 12 bases lying between them. Germline CDR1 reads MDHEN; CDR2 reads SYDVKM.

This clone showed up just once. This rearrangement joins TRBV7-2 to TRBJ2-3; 8 nucleotides line up with TRBD2. The length of the CDR3 is 15 residues. With V trimmed by 5 bases and J by 2 bases, 6 bases remained unmatched. Germline assignment: CDR1 SGHTA and CDR2 FQGNSA. In nucleotides, the CDR3 is TGTGCCAGCAGCCCTCCAGCGGGGGACACAGATACGCAGTATTTT. Translated, it gives CASSPPAGDTDTQYF.

The V call is TRBV18, the J call TRBJ2-7; unclear D gene. Trimming left V 2 bases short and J 2 bases short, with 16 bases between. The germline gives CDR1 KGHSH, CDR2 LQKENI. The CDR3 consists of 16 residues. CDR3 loop: CASSPGVAYGTYEQYF. The CDR3 DNA reads TGTGCCAGCTCACCAGGAGTGGCCTACGGCACCTACGAGCAGTACTTC.

The genes are TRBV18 and TRBJ2-2; TRBD1 agrees at 8 bases. CDR1 is KGHSH, CDR2 LQKENI, per germline. With V trimmed by 2 bases and J by 5 bases, 7 bases remained unmatched. The CDR3 covers 16 residues. CDR3: CASSPRQGARTGELFF. As DNA, the CDR3 is TGTGCCAGCTCACCAAGGCAGGGGGCGAGGACCGGGGAGCTGTTTTTT.

A few counts support this clone. The chain carries TRBV7-2 and TRBJ2-1; D gene unclear. CDR1 and CDR2 (germline): SGHTA, FQGNSA. This CDR3 has 16 residues. The germline V and J ends were trimmed by 1 base and 0 bases, with 10 bases remaining between them. The CDR3 bases are TGTGCCAGCAGCTTAGACGGAGCAAGCTCCTACAATGAGCAGTTCTTC. This codes for CASSLDGASSYNEQFF.

This chain links TRBV5-1 with TRBJ2-5; 10 positions match TRBD1. This CDR3 spans 15 amino acids. Germline trimming cut 0 bases from V and 5 bases from J; bases unmatched to any gene: 4. Germline V gives CDR1 SGHRS, CDR2 YFSETQ. The CDR3 here is CASSLVGQGIETQYF. CDR3 in DNA: TGCGCCAGCAGCTTGGTGGGACAGGGGATTGAGACCCAGTACTTC.

This chain joins TRBV7-9 and TRBJ1-1, with TRBD1 as a possible D gene (5 bases). The length of the CDR3 is 13 residues. Germline V CDR1 and CDR2: SEHNR, FQNEAQ (reference sequence). V was clipped by 7 bases and J by 5 bases, with 14 bases between them. CDR3 protein: CASTTAGWTEAFF. DNA for the CDR3: TGTGCCAGCACTACAGCAGGGTGGACTGAAGCTTTCTTT. Looking up the rest from reference TRBV7-9 and TRBJ1-1 gives the full variable domain: DTGVSQNPRHKITKRGQNVTFRCDPISEHNRLYWYRQTLGQGPEFLTYFQNEAQLEKSRLLSDRFSAERPKGSFSTLEIQRTEQGDSAMYLCASTTAGWTEAFFGQGTRLTVV.

This chain joins TRBV10-1 and TRBJ1-1; 9 nucleotides align to TRBD1. Germline-derived CDR1 and CDR2 are WNHNN and SYGVQD (reference sequence). Trimming at V came to 6 bases and at J to 4 bases, leaving 3 bases not matched to a gene. There are 13 residues in the CDR3. The CDR3 here is CASRMTGGTEAFF. The CDR3 DNA is TGCGCCAGCAGGATGACAGGGGGCACTGAAGCTTTCTTT.